A single sample gave rise to the 26 T cell receptor beta chains below, sequenced in a study of blood T cell repertoires in COVID-19. Assay used: immunoSEQ multiplex PCR; TCRdb lists only in-frame clones, some missing. The sample includes about 88,000 clones, 70% to 90% of them seen just once. Sample: peripheral blood. All receptors derive from a human donor in a cohort sampled during active COVID-19.

The rearrangement links TRBV11-1 to TRBJ2-5; tentative D call: TRBD1 (6 bases). Germline assignment: CDR1 SGHAT and CDR2 FQDESV (reference sequence). The V end was cut by 1 base, the J end by 4 bases, with 16 bases between. The CDR3 is 16 amino acids. The CDR3, as DNA: TGTGCCAGCAGCTTAGATGGCAGGGGAGTAGGAGAGACCCAGTACTTC. It codes for CASSLDGRGVGETQYF.

V is TRBV28 and J is TRBJ2-3, with a possible D match to TRBD2 (6 bases). Germline assignment: CDR1 MDHEN and CDR2 SYDVKM. The CDR3 loop spans 15 amino acids. Trimming cost V 3 bases and J 4 bases, with 14 bases left between them. The CDR3 DNA sequence: TGTGCCAGCAGTTTTACCGGGAGAGGGGCAGATACGCAGTATTTT. It is translated as CASSFTGRGADTQYF.

V is TRBV7-3 and J is TRBJ2-7; D gene unclear. Germline CDR1 and CDR2: SGHTA and FQGTGA. The CDR3 spans 16 residues. The V gene lost 0 bases and the J gene lost 0 bases, with 12 bases spanning the gap. Written as DNA, the CDR3 is TGTGCCAGCAGCTTAACGAGAACAGAGAGCTCCTACGAGCAGTACTTC. Amino acids: CASSLTRTESSYEQYF. Full variable domain (rest looked up from reference TRBV7-3 and TRBJ2-7): GAGVSQTPSNKVTEKGKYVELRCDPISGHTALYWYRQSLGQGPEFLIYFQGTGAADDSGLPNDRFFAVRPEGSVSTLKIQRTERGDSAVYLCASSLTRTESSYEQYFGPGTRLTVT.

Sample share makes this clone medium-sized (0.01 to 0.1%). The chain links TRBV28 to TRBJ1-3; D uncertain. The germline V gene has CDR1 MDHEN and CDR2 SYDVKM. V was trimmed by 5 bases and J by 0 bases, leaving 8 bases between them. The CDR3 extends over 14 amino acids. The CDR3 region has the DNA TGTGCCAGCAGTACGGAGGTCTCTGGAAACACCATATATTTT. Translating gives CASSTEVSGNTIYF.

This chain links TRBV28 with TRBJ1-2; D is unclear. Per germline, CDR1 MDHEN and CDR2 SYDVKM. The ends were cut back, 5 bases at V and 8 bases at J, with 9 bases in the middle. This CDR3 region has 11 residues. The CDR3 reads CASSINLGYTF. In DNA, the CDR3 is TGTGCCAGCAGTATTAACTTGGGCTACACCTTC.

The CDR3 DNA reads as TGCGCCAGCAGCTTGGACTGGGGGGGAGAGACCCAGTACTTC. Its translation: CASSLDWGGETQYF. The chain couples TRBV5-1 to TRBJ2-5; 7 bases agree with TRBD2. From germline, CDR1 is SGHRS and CDR2 YFSETQ. This CDR3 is built from 14 residues. V was pared by 0 bases and J by 4 bases, with 3 bases of the junction left unmatched.

This clone is a singleton in its sample. This chain joins TRBV2 and TRBJ1-1; D not resolved. CDR3 length equals 14 residues. V gave up 8 bases and J gave up 0 bases, with 13 bases separating them. CDR1 is SNHLY and CDR2 is FYNNEI in the germline V gene. Here the CDR3 reads CASQEGLMNTEAFF. CDR3 nucleotide sequence: TGTGCCAGCCAAGAGGGCTTGATGAACACTGAAGCTTTCTTT. Full variable domain (rest looked up from reference TRBV2 and TRBJ1-1): EPEVTQTPSHQVTQMGQEVILRCVPISNHLYFYWYRQILGQKVEFLVSFYNNEISEKSEIFDDQFSVERPDGSNFTLKIRSTKLEDSAMYFCASQEGLMNTEAFFGQGTRLTVV.

CDR3 sequence reads: CSVLRVWNTEAFF. The CDR3 coding sequence is TGCAGCGTTCTCAGGGTCTGGAACACTGAAGCTTTCTTT. J is TRBJ1-1 and V is TRBV29-1, with D maybe TRBD1 (5 bases). CDR1 and CDR2 (germline): SQVTM, ANQGSEA. V was cut by 5 bases and J by 1 base, with 11 bases left in between. CDR3 length: 13 amino acids.

As to this clone: One junction end does not reproduce the germline sequence, and a read error may be involved. The chain recombines TRBV7-7 with TRBJ1-4; TRBD1 aligns across 12 bases. This CDR3 has 19 amino acids. CDR1 is SSHAT and CDR2 is FNYEAQ in the germline V gene (reference sequence). In DNA, the CDR3 is TGTGCTAGCAGACCCAAGACCCGGGACAGGGGGCTGGCTAATGAAAAACTGTTTTTT. Amino acids: CASRPKTRDRGLANEKLFF.

This clone was seen more than once but under ten times. Other DNA sequences within the sample encode an identical CDR3. J is TRBJ2-7 and V is TRBV7-2, with D tentatively TRBD1 (7 bases). CDR1 and CDR2 from the germline V gene are SGHTA and FQGNSA. Trimming took 3 bases from V and 2 from J, leaving 11 bases between them. The CDR3 contains 14 residues. This CDR3 is CASSLRDSPYEQYF. In DNA form, the CDR3 reads TGTGCCAGCAGCTTGCGGGACAGTCCCTACGAGCAGTACTTC.

The rearrangement links TRBV2 to TRBJ1-1, with TRBD1 matching 9 bases. V dropped 3 bases and J dropped 5; count of bases not matched to a gene: 16. The CDR3 has 18 residues. Germline V gives CDR1 SNHLY, CDR2 FYNNEI. The CDR3 here is CASSEVLQGATIRTEAFF. The CDR3 bases are TGTGCCAGCAGTGAGGTCTTACAGGGGGCTACCATTAGGACTGAAGCTTTCTTT.

CDR3 nucleotide sequence: TGTGCCAGCAGCTCGAGACAGGGTGAAAAACTGTTTTTT. This sequence encodes CASSSRQGEKLFF. J is TRBJ1-4 and V is TRBV7-9; 7 bases match TRBD1. The CDR3 length is 13 residues. Germline V gene sequence: CDR1 SEHNR, CDR2 FQNEAQ (reference sequence). V lost 4 bases and J lost 7; bases outside the gene matches: 3.

The DNA of the CDR3 is TGTGCCAGCAGCCCTAGGTGGGGGGTGGGGTCCGAGCAGTACTTC. Amino acid sequence: CASSPRWGVGSEQYF. V and J are TRBV7-2 and TRBJ2-7, with D tentatively TRBD2 (6 bases). CDR1 and CDR2 (germline): SGHTA, FQGNSA. The CDR3 consists of 15 residues. V was clipped by 5 bases and J by 6 bases, with 20 bases between them.

V gene TRBV29-1 combines with J gene TRBJ2-1, with 13 bases matching TRBD2. The CDR3 has 13 amino acids. With V trimmed by 7 bases and J by 8 bases, 5 bases remained unmatched. Germline V gives CDR1 SQVTM, CDR2 ANQGSEA. The CDR3 bases are TGCAGCGCCATGGGACTAGCGGGATATGAGCAGTTCTTC. Translation: CSAMGLAGYEQFF.

The rearrangement joins TRBV10-3 to TRBJ2-1; 15 nucleotides align to TRBD2. CDR3 length: 16 amino acids. With V trimmed by 4 bases and J by 3 bases, 1 base remained unmatched. Per the germline V gene, CDR1 is ENHRY and CDR2 is SYGVKD. The CDR3: CAISGTSGRVYNEQFF. CDR3 in DNA: TGTGCCATCAGTGGGACTAGCGGGAGGGTCTACAATGAGCAGTTCTTC.

The J gene is TRBJ1-4, the V gene TRBV5-6; 9 bases are a match to TRBD1. The CDR3 runs 15 residues. V lost 3 bases and J lost 8; bases outside the gene matches: 8. Germline V gene data show CDR1 as SGHDT and CDR2 as YYEEEE. CDR3 nucleotides: TGTGCCAGCAGCTCGGGGACAGGGTGGAAAGAAAAACTGTTTTTT. This codes for CASSSGTGWKEKLFF. Combining the CDR3 with reference TRBV5-6 and TRBJ1-4 gives the whole variable domain DAGVTQSPTHLIKTRGQQVTLRCSPKSGHDTVSWYQQALGQGPQFIFQYYEEEERQRGNFPDRFSGHQFPNYSSELNVNALLLGDSALYLCASSSGTGWKEKLFFGSGTQLSVL.

The chain combines TRBV18 with TRBJ1-4, with D hard to call. Looked up from germline, CDR1 is KGHSH and CDR2 is LQKENI. CDR3 length equals 12 residues. V was clipped by 0 bases and J by 8 bases, with 4 bases between them. The CDR3 is CASSPPEEKLFF. The DNA for the CDR3 is TGTGCCAGCTCACCACCGGAGGAAAAACTGTTTTTT.

This chain links TRBV6-6 with TRBJ1-1; D is unclear. V was clipped by 7 bases and J by 8 bases, with 11 bases between them. This CDR3 has 11 amino acids. Germline V gene lookup returns CDR1 MNHNY and CDR2 SVGAGI (reference sequence). In nucleotides, the CDR3 is TGTGCCAGCACGGCGGAACGAGAAGCTTTCTTT. This translates into CASTAEREAFF.

V gene TRBV4-3 combines with J gene TRBJ2-7, with TRBD1 matching 8 bases. Germline lookup yields CDR1 LGHNA and CDR2 YSLEER. V lost 4 bases to trimming and J lost 6 bases; unmatched junction nucleotides: 11. This CDR3 contains 15 residues. The CDR3 is CASSLDAGGLSEQYF. CDR3 DNA sequence: TGCGCCAGCAGCCTAGATGCAGGGGGCCTTAGCGAGCAGTACTTC.

V gene TRBV28 combines with J gene TRBJ2-7, with unresolved D. The V gene lost 6 bases and the J gene lost 3 bases, with 6 bases spanning the gap. Germline CDR1 MDHEN, CDR2 SYDVKM. The CDR3 runs to 11 residues. In DNA form, the CDR3 reads TGTGCCAGCAGGTCAAACTACGAGCAGTACTTC. Protein product: CASRSNYEQYF.

V usage is TRBV19 and J usage is TRBJ2-1, with D uncertain. Trimming removed 3 bases at V and 10 bases at J, with 7 bases between. The CDR3 sequence is 11 residues long. CDR1 and CDR2 from the germline V gene are LNHDA and SQIVND (reference sequence). This chain's CDR3 is CASSIAREQFF. CDR3 coding DNA: TGTGCCAGTAGTATCGCGAGGGAGCAGTTCTTC. Based on the CDR3 plus reference TRBV19 and TRBJ2-1, the full variable domain is DGGITQSPKYLFRKEGQNVTLSCEQNLNHDAMYWYRQDPGQGLRLIYYSQIVNDFQKGDIAEGYSVSREKKESFPLTVTSAQKNPTAFYLCASSIAREQFFGPGTRLTVL.

This chain joins TRBV5-6 and TRBJ2-2; 8 positions match TRBD1. The CDR3 runs 16 residues. In germline, CDR1 is SGHDT, CDR2 YYEEEE. Trimming at V came to 4 bases and at J to 7 bases, leaving 12 bases not matched to a gene. Written as DNA, the CDR3 is TGTGCCAGCAGCCGCTTGGGGCAGGGGGCGGTCGGGGAGCTGTTTTTT. Translated: CASSRLGQGAVGELFF.

V usage is TRBV29-1 and J usage is TRBJ2-2, with TRBD2 matching over 7 bases. With V trimmed by 5 bases and J by 4 bases, 10 bases remained unmatched. There are 15 residues in the CDR3. The V gene's germline CDR1 is SQVTM and CDR2 ANQGSEA. The CDR3 here is CSVPRGGVSTGELFF. CDR3 sequence (DNA): TGCAGCGTTCCTCGTGGGGGGGTCAGCACCGGGGAGCTGTTTTTT.

This clone was counted a few times. Other nucleotide sequences from this sample produce the same CDR3. The rearrangement links TRBV9 to TRBJ2-7; TRBD1 matches 7 bases. The CDR3 loop spans 14 amino acids. Trimming removed 0 bases from V and 2 bases from J; junction bases left unmatched: 2. The germline gives CDR1 SGDLS, CDR2 YYNGEE. The CDR3 sequence is CASSVGQGAYEQYF. The CDR3 DNA reads as TGTGCCAGCAGCGTAGGGCAGGGGGCCTACGAGCAGTACTTC.

This sequence joins TRBV3-1 (or the pseudogene TRBV3-2) and TRBJ2-7; the match to TRBD1 covers 9 bases. The CDR3 consists of 19 residues. The V and J ends lost 0 bases and 3 bases, in that order; junction bases with no gene match: 15. The V gene's germline CDR1 is LGHDT and CDR2 YNNKEL (reference sequence). The CDR3 DNA reads as TGTGCCAGCAGCCAAGAAGGTAAAGGCGGGACAGGGTCGATCTACGAGCAGTACTTC. It yields the protein CASSQEGKGGTGSIYEQYF.

The gene calls are TRBV3-1 (or the pseudogene TRBV3-2) and TRBJ1-4, with 11 bases aligning to TRBD1. The germline gives CDR1 LGHDT, CDR2 YNNKEL (reference sequence). Trimming removed 4 bases from V and 7 bases from J; junction bases left unmatched: 5. This CDR3 region has 15 residues. CDR3 coding DNA: TGTGCCAGCAGCCTTCCGGGACAGGGGGGTGAAAAACTGTTTTTT. It yields the protein CASSLPGQGGEKLFF.